This TCR beta chain comes out of a study of T cells in Graves' hyperthyroidism and ophthalmopathy (dated by TCRdb to the late 2010s). About the investigation overall: Peripheral blood samples were taken at initial diagnosis, before any treatment was given. A discovery cohort of about a hundred patients, roughly 43 with Graves' ophthalmopathy and about 60 with stable Graves' hyperthyroidism, was used to find distinguishing TCR V-J signatures. An independent validation cohort of 18 to 20 hyperthyroidism patients and over 15 patients who later progressed to ophthalmopathy tested prospective prediction of ophthalmopathy. The 100 discovery patients were randomly split 7:3 into training and test sets. Thyroid tissue and blood T-cell repertoires from six or seven Graves' hyperthyroidism patients were also compared in the study. After sampling, hyperthyroidism patients received methimazole starting at 30 mg daily, and ophthalmopathy patients received high-dose intravenous methylprednisolone. According to the paper, TCR Vbeta CDR3 sequencing was carried out on more than 120 peripheral blood samples, which came from about 45 ophthalmopathy, fewer than 80 hyperthyroidism and about 17 progressor patients. General findings and caveats noted by the study authors: Sample size was not statistically predetermined, and investigators were not blinded to group allocation. Most expanded thyroid clonotypes (frequency above 0.001) were also detected in blood, a finding suggesting that blood repertoires may reflect thyroid immune responses. In validation, the model predicted progression to ophthalmopathy with approximately 71% sensitivity and approximately 78% specificity, a median of around 6.6 months before onset. A 13 V-J signature model separated ophthalmopathy from stable hyperthyroidism, with around 90% sensitivity and about 81% specificity in cross-validation and 80%/75% in testing.

This clonotype was seen ten or more times. It has no known antigen specificity. Base qualities are not recorded, but no much larger clone differs from it by a single base. Stable Graves' hyperthyroidism was defined as no progression to ophthalmopathy during 18 months of follow-up. The hyperthyroidism patients were between 18 and 65 years old and newly diagnosed, with a disease duration of less than 2 months. Exclusion was applied to patients with uncontrolled infections, other autoimmune diseases, pregnancy or lactation. Diagnoses relied on clinical symptoms, serum thyroxine and TRAb, thyroid ultrasound and orbital computed tomography. PBMCs were separated from approximately 10 ml of fresh peripheral blood using Ficoll-Paque density gradient centrifugation. Trizol reagent was used to extract total RNA, and RNA quality was then checked on an Agilent 2100 Bioanalyzer. After removal of 2 bases from V and 1 base from J, the junction retains 7 bases not matched to a gene. Per the germline V gene (reference sequence), DFQATT is the CDR1 and SNEGSKA is the CDR2. From cysteine to phenylalanine, the CDR3 is 17 amino acids long. The only DNA kept is the CDR3, 51 bases in frame from the first base.

TCR beta CDR3 regions were amplified from RNA transcripts. The TCR CDR3 was subjected to a first round of RT-PCR using the HTBI primer set and the Qiagen OneStep RT-PCR kit. Libraries were constructed in a second round of multiplex PCR, after which size selection and purification were carried out. Sequencing of the libraries was done on an Illumina HiSeq2000 using paired-end 100 bp reads. The published analysis was carried out like this. SOAPnuke was used to process the raw data, throwing out any read that contained adapters or uncalled bases, had a mean Phred below 15, or lacked an exact constant-primer or identifier match. COPE v1.2.5 was used to merge the high-quality paired reads, and each unique nucleotide sequence was defined as a clonotype. MiTCR v1.1 was used to align the clonotypes against IMGT TRBV, TRBD and TRBJ reference segments. Analysis was restricted to V-J combinations with a frequency above 0.0001, which covered roughly 99% of repertoires. A TCS score was defined as the ratio between F50 (clonal expansion) and ExV (chaos), using BLOSUM62-based TCRdist between CDR3 peptides within each V-J. Welch's t-statistics and random forest reduced 514 V-J features to roughly 13, which were used in a naive Bayes classifier (R e1071). TCRdb reprocessed the public reads (quality trimming at Q25 with fastp, clone calling with MiXCR) and kept in-frame beta chains. CDR3 protein duplicates are merged, each entry listing the most common genes and DNA. TCRdb's processing, not the authors' own work, is the source of the V and J calls. The sample table records hundreds of thousands of distinct CDR3 sequences; 13% of these occur just once. The ten most abundant clones make up 9.2% of the sample.

Sequencing was done on a sample of blood. The source is a young woman with Graves' hyperthyroidism. In this chain, TRBV20-1 is recombined with TRBJ2-3, and TRBD2 aligns with 12 junction nucleotides. CDR3 protein: CSARHLAGGRGTDTQYF. The bases are TGCAGTGCTAGACATCTAGCGGGAGGGAGGGGCACAGATACGCAGTATTTT.